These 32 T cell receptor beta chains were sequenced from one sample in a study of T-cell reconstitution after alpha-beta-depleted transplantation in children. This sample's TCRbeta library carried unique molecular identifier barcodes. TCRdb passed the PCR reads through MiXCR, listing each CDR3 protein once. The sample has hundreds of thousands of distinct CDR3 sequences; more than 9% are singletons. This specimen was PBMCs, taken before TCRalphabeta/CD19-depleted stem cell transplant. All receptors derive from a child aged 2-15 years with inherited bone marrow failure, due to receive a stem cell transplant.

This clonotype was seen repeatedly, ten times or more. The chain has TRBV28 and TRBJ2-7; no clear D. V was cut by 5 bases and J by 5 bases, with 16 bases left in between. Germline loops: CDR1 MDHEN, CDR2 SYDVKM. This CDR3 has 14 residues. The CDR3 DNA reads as TGTGCCAGCAGTCCCTTGAGTTCTGACCACGAGCAGTACTTC. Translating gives CASSPLSSDHEQYF.

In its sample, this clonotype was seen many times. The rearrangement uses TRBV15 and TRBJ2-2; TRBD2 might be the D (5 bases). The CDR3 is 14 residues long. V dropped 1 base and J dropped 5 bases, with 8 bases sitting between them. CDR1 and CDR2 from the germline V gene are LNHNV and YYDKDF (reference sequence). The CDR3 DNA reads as TGTGCCACCAGCAGAGCTAGAGGGACCGGGGAGCTGTTTTTT. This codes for CATSRARGTGELFF.

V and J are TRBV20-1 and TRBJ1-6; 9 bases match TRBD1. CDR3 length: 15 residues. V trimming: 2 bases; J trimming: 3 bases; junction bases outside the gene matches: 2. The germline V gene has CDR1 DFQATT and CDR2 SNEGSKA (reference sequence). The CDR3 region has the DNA TGCAGTGCTAGATCGGACAGGGGCTATAATTCACCCCTCCACTTT. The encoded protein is CSARSDRGYNSPLHF.

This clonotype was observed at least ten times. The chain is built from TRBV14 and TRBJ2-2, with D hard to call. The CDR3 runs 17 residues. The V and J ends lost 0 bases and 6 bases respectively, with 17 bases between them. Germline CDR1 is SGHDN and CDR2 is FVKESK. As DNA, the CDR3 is TGTGCCAGCAGCCAAGATGGGAACTTCTTACGCCCCGGGGAGCTGTTTTTT. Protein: CASSQDGNFLRPGELFF. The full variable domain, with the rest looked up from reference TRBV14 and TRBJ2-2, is EAGVTQFPSHSVIEKGQTVTLRCDPISGHDNLYWYRRVMGKEIKFLLHFVKESKQDESGMPNNRFLAERTGGTYSTLKVQPAELEDSGVYFCASSQDGNFLRPGELFFGEGSRLTVL.

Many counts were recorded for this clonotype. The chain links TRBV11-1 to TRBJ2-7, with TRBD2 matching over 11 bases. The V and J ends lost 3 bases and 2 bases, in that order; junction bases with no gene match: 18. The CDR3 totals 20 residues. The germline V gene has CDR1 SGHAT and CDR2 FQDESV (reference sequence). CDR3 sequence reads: CASSFDRLAGGSIPPYEQYF. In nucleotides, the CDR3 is TGTGCCAGCAGCTTCGATCGGCTAGCGGGAGGCTCAATCCCTCCCTACGAGCAGTACTTC.

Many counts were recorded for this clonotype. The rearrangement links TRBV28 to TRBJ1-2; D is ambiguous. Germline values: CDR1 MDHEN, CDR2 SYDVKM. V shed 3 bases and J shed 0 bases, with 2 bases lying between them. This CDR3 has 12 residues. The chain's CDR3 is CASSFTNYGYTF. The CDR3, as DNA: TGTGCCAGCAGTTTCACTAACTATGGCTACACCTTC.

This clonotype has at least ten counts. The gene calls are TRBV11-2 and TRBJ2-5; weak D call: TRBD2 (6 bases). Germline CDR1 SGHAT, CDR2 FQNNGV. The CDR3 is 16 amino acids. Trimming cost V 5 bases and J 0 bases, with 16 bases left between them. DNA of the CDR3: TGTGCCAGCAGCGTGGGGCGGGACCCGGACCAAGAGACCCAGTACTTC. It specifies CASSVGRDPDQETQYF.

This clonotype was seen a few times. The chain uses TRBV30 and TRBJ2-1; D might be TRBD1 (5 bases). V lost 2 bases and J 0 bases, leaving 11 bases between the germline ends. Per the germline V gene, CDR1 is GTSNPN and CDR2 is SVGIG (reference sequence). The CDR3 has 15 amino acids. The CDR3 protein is CAWSWGIHSYNEQFF. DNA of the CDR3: TGTGCCTGGAGTTGGGGCATTCACTCCTACAATGAGCAGTTCTTC.

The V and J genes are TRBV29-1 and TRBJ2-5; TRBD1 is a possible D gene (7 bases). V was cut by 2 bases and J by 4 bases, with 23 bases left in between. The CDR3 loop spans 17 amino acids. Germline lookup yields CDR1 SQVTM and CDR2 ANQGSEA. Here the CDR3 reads CSVEQMGLKGAGETQYF. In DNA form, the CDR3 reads TGCAGCGTTGAACAAATGGGACTCAAGGGGGCGGGAGAGACCCAGTACTTC.

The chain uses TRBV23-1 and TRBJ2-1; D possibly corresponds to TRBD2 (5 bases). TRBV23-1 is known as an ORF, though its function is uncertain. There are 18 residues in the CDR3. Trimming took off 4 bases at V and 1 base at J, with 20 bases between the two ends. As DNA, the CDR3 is TGCGCCAGCAGTCCTTCGCGGGCCATGAGGCCGTCCTACAATGAGCAGTTCTTC. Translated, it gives CASSPSRAMRPSYNEQFF.

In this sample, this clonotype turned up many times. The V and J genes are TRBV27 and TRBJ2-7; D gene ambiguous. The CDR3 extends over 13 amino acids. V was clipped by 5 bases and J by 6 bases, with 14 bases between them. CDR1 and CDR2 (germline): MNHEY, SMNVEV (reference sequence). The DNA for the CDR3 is TGTGCCAGCAGTCCGGTAAACGGTGGCGAGCAGTACTTC. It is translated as CASSPVNGGEQYF.

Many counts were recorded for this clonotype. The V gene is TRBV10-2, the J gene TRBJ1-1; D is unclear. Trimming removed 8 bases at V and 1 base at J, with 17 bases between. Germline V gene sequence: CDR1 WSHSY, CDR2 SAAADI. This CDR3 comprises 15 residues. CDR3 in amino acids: CASAANLGGNTEAFF. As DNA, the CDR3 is TGCGCCAGCGCCGCAAACCTGGGCGGGAACACTGAAGCTTTCTTT.

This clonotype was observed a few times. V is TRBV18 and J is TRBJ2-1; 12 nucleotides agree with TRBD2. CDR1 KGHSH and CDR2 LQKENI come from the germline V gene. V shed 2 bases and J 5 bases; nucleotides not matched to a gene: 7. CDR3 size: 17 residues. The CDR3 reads CASSPRRLAGEDNEQFF. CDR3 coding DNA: TGTGCCAGCTCACCAAGACGACTAGCGGGAGAGGACAATGAGCAGTTCTTC.

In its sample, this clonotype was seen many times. This CDR3 is CASSDGGRTASYEQYF. The CDR3 nucleotides read TGTGCCAGCAGCGACGGGGGCCGAACGGCCTCCTACGAGCAGTACTTC. The rearrangement links TRBV7-9 to TRBJ2-7, with D perhaps being TRBD1 or TRBD2 (6 bases each). Germline V gives CDR1 SEHNR, CDR2 FQNEAQ (reference sequence). V was clipped by 5 bases and J by 0 bases, with 17 bases between them. This CDR3 is built from 16 residues.

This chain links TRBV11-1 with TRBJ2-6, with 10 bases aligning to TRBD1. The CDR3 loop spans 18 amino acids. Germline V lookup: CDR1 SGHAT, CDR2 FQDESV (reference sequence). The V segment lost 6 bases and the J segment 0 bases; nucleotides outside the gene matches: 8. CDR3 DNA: TGTGCCAGCAGGGAGCCGGGACAGGGGTCCTCTGGGGCCAACGTCCTGACTTTC. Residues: CASREPGQGSSGANVLTF.

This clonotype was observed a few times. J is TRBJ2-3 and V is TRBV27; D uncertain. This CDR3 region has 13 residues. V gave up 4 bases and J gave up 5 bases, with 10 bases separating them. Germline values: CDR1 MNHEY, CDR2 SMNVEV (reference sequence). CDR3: CASSSPHRDTQYF. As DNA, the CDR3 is TGTGCCAGCAGTTCCCCGCACCGAGATACGCAGTATTTT.

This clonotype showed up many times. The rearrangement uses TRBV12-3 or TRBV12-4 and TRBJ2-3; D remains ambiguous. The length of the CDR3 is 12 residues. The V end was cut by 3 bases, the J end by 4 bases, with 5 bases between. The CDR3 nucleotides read TGTGCCAGCAGTTTTGTCGCAGATACGCAGTATTTT. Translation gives CASSFVADTQYF.

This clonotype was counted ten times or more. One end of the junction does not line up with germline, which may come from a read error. The CDR3 sequence is CASKGREYSYNQQFF. CDR3 DNA sequence: TGCGCCAGCAAAGGGAGGGAGTACTCCTACAATCAGCAGTTCTTC. This chain links TRBV5-1 with TRBJ2-1, with 7 bases aligning to TRBD2. Germline CDR1 SGHRS, CDR2 YFSETQ. CDR3 length equals 15 residues.

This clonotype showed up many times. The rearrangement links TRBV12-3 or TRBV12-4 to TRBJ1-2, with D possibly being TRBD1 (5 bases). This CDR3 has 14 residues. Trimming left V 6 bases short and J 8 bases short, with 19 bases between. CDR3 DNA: TGTGCCAGCAGCCCCGACAGTTGGAGTCGAGGCTACACCTTC. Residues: CASSPDSWSRGYTF.

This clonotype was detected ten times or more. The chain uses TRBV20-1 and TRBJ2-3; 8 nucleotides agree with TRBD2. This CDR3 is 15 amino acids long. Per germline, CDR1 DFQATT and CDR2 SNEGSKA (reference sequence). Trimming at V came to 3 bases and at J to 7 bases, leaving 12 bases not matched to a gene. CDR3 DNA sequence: TGCAGTGCTAGTAAGCACGGGAGGGCCTTAAATACGCAGTATTTT. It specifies CSASKHGRALNTQYF.

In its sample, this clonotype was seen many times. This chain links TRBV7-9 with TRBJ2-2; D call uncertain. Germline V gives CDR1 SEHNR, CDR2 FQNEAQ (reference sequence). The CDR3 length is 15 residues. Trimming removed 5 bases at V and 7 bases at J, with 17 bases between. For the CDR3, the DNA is TGTGCCAGCAGCCCCCGGGCCAGGTTTGACGGGGAGCTGTTTTTT. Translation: CASSPRARFDGELFF. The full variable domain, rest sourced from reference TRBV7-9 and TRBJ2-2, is DTGVSQNPRHKITKRGQNVTFRCDPISEHNRLYWYRQTLGQGPEFLTYFQNEAQLEKSRLLSDRFSAERPKGSFSTLEIQRTEQGDSAMYLCASSPRARFDGELFFGEGSRLTVL.

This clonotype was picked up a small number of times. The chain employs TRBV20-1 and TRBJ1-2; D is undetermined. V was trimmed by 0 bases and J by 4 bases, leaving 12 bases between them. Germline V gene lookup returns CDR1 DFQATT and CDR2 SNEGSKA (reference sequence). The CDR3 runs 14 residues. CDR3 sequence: CSARDGPLGYGYTF. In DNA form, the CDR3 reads TGCAGTGCTAGAGATGGCCCCCTGGGCTATGGCTACACCTTC.

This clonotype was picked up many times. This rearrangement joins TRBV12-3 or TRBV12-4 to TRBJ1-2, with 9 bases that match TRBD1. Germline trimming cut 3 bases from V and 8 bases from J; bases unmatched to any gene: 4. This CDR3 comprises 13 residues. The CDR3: CASSFGTGQGYTF. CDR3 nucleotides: TGTGCCAGCAGTTTCGGGACAGGGCAAGGCTACACCTTC.

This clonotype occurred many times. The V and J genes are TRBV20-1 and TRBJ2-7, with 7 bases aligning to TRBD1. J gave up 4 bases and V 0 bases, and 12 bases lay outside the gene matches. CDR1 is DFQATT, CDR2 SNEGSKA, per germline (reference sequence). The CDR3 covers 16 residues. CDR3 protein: CSARDWRQGALYEQYF. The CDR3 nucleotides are TGCAGTGCTAGAGATTGGAGACAGGGAGCGTTATACGAGCAGTACTTC.

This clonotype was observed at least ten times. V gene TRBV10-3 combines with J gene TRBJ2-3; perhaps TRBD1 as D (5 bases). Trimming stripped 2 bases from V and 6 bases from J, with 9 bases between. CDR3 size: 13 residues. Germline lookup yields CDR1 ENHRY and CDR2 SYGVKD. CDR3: CAISEEPGDTQYF. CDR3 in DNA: TGTGCCATCAGTGAGGAACCAGGGGATACGCAGTATTTT.

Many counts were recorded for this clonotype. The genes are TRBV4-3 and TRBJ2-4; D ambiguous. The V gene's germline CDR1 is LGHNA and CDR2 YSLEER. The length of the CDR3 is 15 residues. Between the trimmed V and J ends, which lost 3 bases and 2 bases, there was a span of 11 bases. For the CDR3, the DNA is TGCGCCAGCAGCCATGCCAGTGGGTCCAAAAACATTCAGTACTTC. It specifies CASSHASGSKNIQYF.

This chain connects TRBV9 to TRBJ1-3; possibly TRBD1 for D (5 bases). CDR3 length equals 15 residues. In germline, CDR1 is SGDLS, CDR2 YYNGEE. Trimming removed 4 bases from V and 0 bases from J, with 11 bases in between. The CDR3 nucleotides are TGTGCCAGCAGCATGCCAGGGTCCTCTGGAAACACCATATATTTT. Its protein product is CASSMPGSSGNTIYF.

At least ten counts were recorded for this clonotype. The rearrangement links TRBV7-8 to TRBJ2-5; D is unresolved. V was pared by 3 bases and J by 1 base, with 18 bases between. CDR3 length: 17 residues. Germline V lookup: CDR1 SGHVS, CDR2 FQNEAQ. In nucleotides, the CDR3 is TGTGCCAGCAGCTTCTACGGGCTAGGCAGTTTCCAAGAGACCCAGTACTTC. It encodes CASSFYGLGSFQETQYF.

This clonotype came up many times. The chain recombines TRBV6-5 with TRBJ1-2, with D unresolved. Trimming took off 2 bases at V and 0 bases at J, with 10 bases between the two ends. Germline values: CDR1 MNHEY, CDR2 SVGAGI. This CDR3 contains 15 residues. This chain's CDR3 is CASSYQWNSNYGYTF. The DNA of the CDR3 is TGTGCCAGCAGTTACCAGTGGAATTCTAACTATGGCTACACCTTC.

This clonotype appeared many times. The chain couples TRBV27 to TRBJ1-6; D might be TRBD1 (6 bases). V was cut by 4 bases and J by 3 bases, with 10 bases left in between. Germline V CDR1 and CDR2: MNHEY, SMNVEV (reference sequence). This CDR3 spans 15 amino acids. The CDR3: CASSSPGHYNSPLHF. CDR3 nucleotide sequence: TGTGCCAGCAGTTCCCCGGGACACTATAATTCACCCCTCCACTTT.

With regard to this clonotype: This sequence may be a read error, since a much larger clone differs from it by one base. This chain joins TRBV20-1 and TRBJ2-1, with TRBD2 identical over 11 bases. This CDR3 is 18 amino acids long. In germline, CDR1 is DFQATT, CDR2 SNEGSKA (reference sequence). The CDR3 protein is CRARDPSGRTSSYNEQFF. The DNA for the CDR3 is TGCCGTGCTAGAGATCCTAGCGGGAGGACCAGCTCCTACAATGAGCAGTTCTTC.

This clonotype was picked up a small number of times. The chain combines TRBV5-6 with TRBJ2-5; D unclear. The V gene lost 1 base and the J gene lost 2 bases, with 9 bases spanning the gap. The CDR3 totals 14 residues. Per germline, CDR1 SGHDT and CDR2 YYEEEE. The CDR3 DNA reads TGTGCCAGCAGCTTGCCCTACCCGCAAGAGACCCAGTACTTC. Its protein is CASSLPYPQETQYF.